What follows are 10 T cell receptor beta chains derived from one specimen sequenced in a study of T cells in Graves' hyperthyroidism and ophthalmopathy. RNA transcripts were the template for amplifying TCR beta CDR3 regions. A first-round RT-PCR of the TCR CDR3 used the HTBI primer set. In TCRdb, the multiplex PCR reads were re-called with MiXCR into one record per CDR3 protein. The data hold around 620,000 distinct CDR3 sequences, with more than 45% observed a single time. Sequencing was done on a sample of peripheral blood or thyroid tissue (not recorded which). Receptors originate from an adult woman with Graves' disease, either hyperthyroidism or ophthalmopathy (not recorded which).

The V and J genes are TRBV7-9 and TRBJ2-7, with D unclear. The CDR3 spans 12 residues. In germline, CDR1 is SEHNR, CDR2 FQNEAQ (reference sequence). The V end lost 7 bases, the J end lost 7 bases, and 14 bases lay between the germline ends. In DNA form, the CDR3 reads TGTGCCAGCAACGCCGGGTCGAGGGAGCAGTACTTC. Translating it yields CASNAGSREQYF.

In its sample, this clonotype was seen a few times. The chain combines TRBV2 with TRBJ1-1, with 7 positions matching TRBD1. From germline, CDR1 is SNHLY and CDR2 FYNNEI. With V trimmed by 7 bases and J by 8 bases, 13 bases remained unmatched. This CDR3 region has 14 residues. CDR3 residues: CASTQTGTVKEAFF. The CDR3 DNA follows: TGTGCCAGCACCCAAACCGGGACAGTAAAAGAAGCTTTCTTT.

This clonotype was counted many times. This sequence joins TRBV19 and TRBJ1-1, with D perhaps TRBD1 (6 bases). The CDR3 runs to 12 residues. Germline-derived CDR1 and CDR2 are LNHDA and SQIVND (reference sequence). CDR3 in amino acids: CDVSDRNTEAFF. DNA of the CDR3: TGTGACGTGTCGGACAGGAACACTGAAGCTTTCTTT.

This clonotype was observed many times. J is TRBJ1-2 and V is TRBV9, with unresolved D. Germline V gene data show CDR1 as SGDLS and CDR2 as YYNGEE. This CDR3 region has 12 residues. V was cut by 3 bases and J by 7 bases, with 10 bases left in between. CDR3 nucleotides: TGTGCCAGCAGCGACCTTGGGTTTGGCTACACCTTC. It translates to CASSDLGFGYTF.

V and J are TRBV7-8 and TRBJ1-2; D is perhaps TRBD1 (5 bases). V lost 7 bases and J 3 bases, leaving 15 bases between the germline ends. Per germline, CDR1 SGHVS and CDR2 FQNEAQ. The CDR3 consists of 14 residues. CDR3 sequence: CASTLSQGHYGYTF. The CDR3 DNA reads TGTGCCAGCACCCTGTCTCAGGGCCACTATGGCTACACCTTC.

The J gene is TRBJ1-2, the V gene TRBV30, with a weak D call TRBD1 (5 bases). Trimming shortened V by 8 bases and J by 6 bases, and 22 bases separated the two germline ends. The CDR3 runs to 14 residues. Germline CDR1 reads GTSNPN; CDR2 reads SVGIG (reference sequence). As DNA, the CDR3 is TGTGCCGGAACGACCAGGGATAAACTCGATGGCTACACCTTC. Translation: CAGTTRDKLDGYTF.

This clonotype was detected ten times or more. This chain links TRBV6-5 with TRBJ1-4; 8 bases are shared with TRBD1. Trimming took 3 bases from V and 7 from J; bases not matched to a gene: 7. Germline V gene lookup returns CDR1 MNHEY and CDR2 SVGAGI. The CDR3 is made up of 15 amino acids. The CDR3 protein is CASSYQGAGGEKLFF. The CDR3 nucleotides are TGTGCCAGCAGTTATCAGGGGGCGGGAGGTGAAAAACTGTTTTTT.

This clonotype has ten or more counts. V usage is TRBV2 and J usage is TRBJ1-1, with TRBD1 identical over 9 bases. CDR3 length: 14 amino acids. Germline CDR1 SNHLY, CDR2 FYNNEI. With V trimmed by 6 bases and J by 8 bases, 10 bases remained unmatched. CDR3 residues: CASRRDRAWTEAFF. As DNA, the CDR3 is TGTGCCAGCAGGAGGGACAGGGCCTGGACCGAAGCTTTCTTT.

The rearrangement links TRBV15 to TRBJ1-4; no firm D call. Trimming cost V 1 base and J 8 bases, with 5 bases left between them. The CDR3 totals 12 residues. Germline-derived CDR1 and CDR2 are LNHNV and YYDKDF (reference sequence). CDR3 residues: CATSRVGEKLFF. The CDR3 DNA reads TGTGCCACCAGCAGAGTTGGGGAAAAACTGTTTTTT.

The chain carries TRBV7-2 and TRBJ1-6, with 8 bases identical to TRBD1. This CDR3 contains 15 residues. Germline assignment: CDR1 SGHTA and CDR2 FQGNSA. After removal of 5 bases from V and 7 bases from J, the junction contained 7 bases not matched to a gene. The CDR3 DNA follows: TGTGCCAGCAGCCCCTGGACAGGGTTCAATTCACCCCTCCACTTT. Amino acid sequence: CASSPWTGFNSPLHF.